This entry lists 16 T cell receptor beta chains sequenced from one sample in a study of shared clonotypes between healthy human individuals. Assay used: immunoSEQ multiplex PCR; TCRdb lists only in-frame clones, some missing. This table has 470,000 or so clones, roughly 80% appearing once. Material for sequencing was PBMCs. Source of these receptors: a woman aged 40-49 years in good health. Some clones in this sample may be carry-over from other donors' samples.

J is TRBJ2-5 and V is TRBV30; D is undetermined. This CDR3 is built from 13 residues. Trimming left V 3 bases short and J 5 bases short, with 13 bases between. Germline values: CDR1 GTSNPN, CDR2 SVGIG (reference sequence). The CDR3 spells CAWSMGMRETQYF. CDR3 sequence (DNA): TGTGCCTGGAGCATGGGGATGCGGGAGACCCAGTACTTC.

The chain employs TRBV5-1 and TRBJ1-1; D might be TRBD1 (6 bases). Trimming removed 2 bases at V and 1 base at J, with 9 bases between. The CDR3 spans 14 residues. Germline V gene lookup returns CDR1 SGHRS and CDR2 YFSETQ. CDR3 in amino acids: CASSFRDKNTEAFF. The CDR3 DNA reads as TGCGCCAGCAGCTTCCGGGACAAGAACACTGAAGCTTTCTTT.

The chain couples TRBV7-9 to TRBJ2-5; 8 nucleotides line up with TRBD2. The CDR3 covers 14 residues. V trimming: 4 bases; J trimming: 7 bases; junction bases outside the gene matches: 8. CDR1 and CDR2 (germline): SEHNR, FQNEAQ (reference sequence). CDR3 DNA sequence: TGTGCCAGCAGCTCCTCCGGGACTAGTGGGACCCAGTACTTC. Translating gives CASSSSGTSGTQYF.

V and J are TRBV7-7 and TRBJ2-2, with TRBD1 matching over 8 bases. Trimming took 0 bases from V and 4 from J; bases not matched to a gene: 4. CDR3 length: 16 amino acids. Per the germline V gene, CDR1 is SSHAT and CDR2 is FNYEAQ (reference sequence). The CDR3 DNA sequence: TGTGCCAGCAGCTTAGCGCAGGGGGCGGTCACCGGGGAGCTGTTTTTT. Translation: CASSLAQGAVTGELFF. Full variable domain (outside the CDR3, taken from reference TRBV7-7 and TRBJ2-2): GAGVSQSPRYKVTKRGQDVTLRCDPISSHATLYWYQQALGQGPEFLTYFNYEAQPDKSGLPSDRFSAERPEGSISTLTIQRTEQRDSAMYRCASSLAQGAVTGELFFGEGSRLTVL.

The chain links TRBV6-6 to TRBJ1-1, with 7 positions matching TRBD1. CDR3 size: 15 residues. V was pared by 6 bases and J by 7 bases, with 14 bases of the junction left unmatched. CDR1 is MNHNY, CDR2 SVGAGI, per germline (reference sequence). CDR3 sequence: CASSRPDREGYEAFF. The CDR3 DNA reads TGTGCCAGCAGCCGACCCGACAGGGAGGGCTATGAAGCTTTCTTT.

V usage is TRBV9 and J usage is TRBJ2-1; 10 nucleotides align to TRBD1. V lost 4 bases to trimming and J lost 7 bases; unmatched junction nucleotides: 8. The germline CDR1 and CDR2 sequences are SGDLS and YYNGEE. The CDR3 runs to 15 residues. CDR3 in amino acids: CASSSGTGEGNEQFF. The CDR3 DNA reads TGTGCCAGCAGCTCCGGGACAGGGGAGGGGAATGAGCAGTTCTTC.

On this clone: A far bigger clonotype differs at one base, so this is likely a read error. The V call is TRBV6-1, the J call TRBJ1-5, with 7 positions matching TRBD1. CDR1 and CDR2 (germline): MNHNS, SASEGT. The CDR3 covers 15 residues. Trimming at V came to 3 bases and at J to 7 bases, leaving 9 bases not matched to a gene. The CDR3 coding sequence is TGTGCCAGCAGTGATTCCCAGGGGGGATGGCAGCCCCAGCATTTT. The encoded protein is CASSDSQGGWQPQHF.

This clone was seen once. This chain uses TRBV21-1 with TRBJ2-7; TRBD2, the D gene given by the table, was not confirmed from the DNA. TRBV21-1 is designated a pseudogene. The length of the CDR3 is 14 residues. The CDR3 DNA sequence: TGTGCCAGCAGCAAAGGAGGGTTTTTCCACGAGCAGTACTTC. Protein sequence: CASSKGGFFHEQYF.

The chain recombines TRBV11-3 with TRBJ2-7, with D unresolved. Per germline, CDR1 SGHNT and CDR2 YENEEA. This CDR3 comprises 13 residues. V was pared by 0 bases and J by 5 bases, with 8 bases between. The CDR3, as DNA: TGTGCCAGCAGCTTAGAGGACGCGGACGAGCAGTACTTC. Translating it yields CASSLEDADEQYF.

The rearrangement links TRBV7-9 to TRBJ2-1; D remains unclear. The CDR3 is 13 amino acids. The germline CDR1 and CDR2 sequences are SEHNR and FQNEAQ (reference sequence). V was clipped by 2 bases and J by 9 bases, with 11 bases between them. CDR3 DNA: TGTGCCAGCAGCTTACCCTCATTGGGTGAGCAGTTCTTC. It yields the protein CASSLPSLGEQFF.

This chain uses TRBV9 with TRBJ1-1; weak D call: TRBD1 (5 bases). Germline V lookup: CDR1 SGDLS, CDR2 YYNGEE. V was shortened by 4 bases and J by 8 bases, with 21 bases between the two germline ends. The CDR3 has 15 amino acids. CDR3 DNA sequence: TGTGCCAGCAGCCGTCTAGGGAGGGGCGAGTCGGAAGCTTTCTTT. It translates to CASSRLGRGESEAFF.

In the case of this clone: A far larger clone is only one base removed, so a read error is likely. Distinct nucleotide sequences in the sample also encode this CDR3. V usage is TRBV7-6 and J usage is TRBJ1-2, with a tentative D call TRBD1 (6 bases). Trimming cost V 5 bases and J 2 bases, with 9 bases left between them. This CDR3 is 13 amino acids long. Germline CDR1 SGHVS, CDR2 FNYEAQ. CDR3: CASSPTGNYGYTF. CDR3 in DNA: TGTGCCAGCAGCCCCACAGGGAACTATGGCTACACCTTC.

The J gene is TRBJ2-7, the V gene TRBV11-2, with a possible D match to TRBD1 (5 bases). This CDR3 spans 13 amino acids. Germline lookup yields CDR1 SGHAT and CDR2 FQNNGV. With 6 bases removed from V and 3 bases from J, the gap between germline ends came to 12 bases. DNA for the CDR3: TGTGCCAGCAGTCCCGACAGCCGCTACGAGCAGTACTTC. Translated: CASSPDSRYEQYF.

This clone was observed a single time. The V and J genes are TRBV6-1 and TRBJ2-7; 8 nucleotides align to TRBD1. Germline CDR1 is MNHNS and CDR2 is SASEGT. The CDR3 extends over 15 amino acids. J lost 0 bases, V lost 3 bases, and 4 bases had no gene match. The CDR3 nucleotides are TGTGCCAGCAGTGATCAAGACAGGGGCTCCTACGAGCAGTACTTC. Translated: CASSDQDRGSYEQYF.

The chain couples TRBV2 to TRBJ1-2; D remains ambiguous. Germline CDR1 is SNHLY and CDR2 is FYNNEI. The V gene lost 4 bases and the J gene lost 8 bases, with 14 bases spanning the gap. CDR3 length: 13 amino acids. This CDR3 reads CASSGRALWGYTF. The CDR3 nucleotides are TGTGCCAGCAGTGGACGGGCCCTTTGGGGCTACACCTTC.

The chain has TRBV5-1 and TRBJ2-3, with TRBD1 identical over 11 bases. Unmatched junction bases numbered 5, after V lost 3 bases and J lost 2 bases. Germline loops: CDR1 SGHRS, CDR2 YFSETQ. This CDR3 contains 16 residues. CDR3 bases: TGCGCCAGCAGCTCCGGACAGGGGGCGCTCACAGATACGCAGTATTTT. It specifies CASSSGQGALTDTQYF.